This TCR beta chain emerged from a study of blood T cell repertoires in COVID-19. Across the study: Acute and convalescent COVID-19 specimens originated in the United States, Italy and Spain. Sample material is recorded as cDNA or gDNA derived from T cells, B-cell-depleted T cells, or PBMCs.

The CDR3 totals 13 residues. Between the trimmed V and J ends, which lost 6 bases and 0 bases, there was a span of 9 bases. Germline CDR1 is MNHEY and CDR2 is SVGAGI. In the authors' methods: Estimated nucleated cell counts came from reference gene primer amplification. The protocol was immunoSEQ multiplex PCR, while the TCRdb copy is restricted to in-frame clones and leaves out a portion. From that table come the V and J calls and clone size; the DNA was used to work out D and trimming. This table holds approximately 130,000 clones, approximately 85% found once. The sequence derives from a human donor in a cohort sampled during active COVID-19. The chain is built from TRBV6-5 and TRBJ2-7, with D unresolved. What was sequenced was peripheral blood. The CDR3 DNA follows: TGTGCCAGCAGAGGAGAGAACTCCTACGAGCAGTACTTC. It specifies CASRGENSYEQYF.